One sample yielded the 16 T cell receptor beta chains listed below, sequenced in a study of identical twins. One entry per CDR3 protein, called by TCRdb with MiXCR from the 5' RACE reads. Seen here are some 560,000 distinct CDR3 sequences, 9.5% to 10% observed once, and the top ten hold 2.5% to 3.5%. The data also belong to a second study, concerning yellow fever vaccine responses in identical twins.

The sample comprised PBMCs. The receptors were gathered from a woman under 30 in good health.

This clonotype was seen at least ten times. This chain connects TRBV5-5 to TRBJ1-4, with 8 positions matching TRBD1. Trimming removed 3 bases from V and 5 bases from J; junction bases left unmatched: 3. Germline CDR1 is SGHKS and CDR2 is YYEKEE (reference sequence). CDR3 size: 14 residues. The CDR3 is CASSWGDRNEKLFF. The DNA of the CDR3 is TGTGCCAGCAGCTGGGGGGACAGGAATGAAAAACTGTTTTTT.

This clonotype was found a few times. The CDR3 coding sequence is TGTGCCAGCAGCTGGACTAGCGGGGCTCCCTCGTCCACCGGGGAGCTGTTTTTT. Its translation is CASSWTSGAPSSTGELFF. The chain combines TRBV7-8 with TRBJ2-2; 12 bases line up with TRBD2. Germline CDR1 SGHVS, CDR2 FQNEAQ. J lost 4 bases, V lost 4 bases, and 10 bases had no gene match. This CDR3 comprises 18 residues.

This clonotype has just a few counts. V and J are TRBV6-2 or TRBV6-3 and TRBJ2-7; 7 nucleotides align to TRBD2. CDR3 size: 13 residues. Germline lookup yields CDR1 MNHEY and CDR2 SVGEGT. V was clipped by 7 bases and J by 4 bases; unmatched bases: 7. The CDR3 here is CASILRGDYEQYF. DNA for the CDR3: TGTGCCAGCATCCTCCGGGGGGATTACGAGCAGTACTTC.

This clonotype came up many times. The gene calls are TRBV29-1 and TRBJ2-5; either TRBD1 or TRBD2 may fit D (5 bases each). The germline V gene encodes CDR1 SQVTM and CDR2 ANQGSEA. This CDR3 contains 12 residues. The V gene lost 6 bases and the J gene lost 5 bases, with 13 bases spanning the gap. This CDR3 reads CSVTGLRETQYF. CDR3 coding DNA: TGCAGCGTCACAGGACTTCGGGAGACCCAGTACTTC.

This clonotype showed up many times. The chain employs TRBV5-1 and TRBJ2-7; the D gene is possibly TRBD2 (5 bases). CDR3 length: 16 residues. The V gene lost 1 base and the J gene lost 0 bases, with 14 bases spanning the gap. Germline lookup yields CDR1 SGHRS and CDR2 YFSETQ. CDR3 coding DNA: TGCGCCAGCAGCTTGTTTAGCGACAAACCCTCCTACGAGCAGTACTTC. This codes for CASSLFSDKPSYEQYF.

Comments on this clonotype: An end of the junction does not agree with germline; a read error may underlie this. This chain links TRBV7-7 with TRBJ2-5; a weak D match, TRBD1 (6 bases). Germline CDR1 reads SSHAT; CDR2 reads FNYEAQ (reference sequence). The CDR3 consists of 13 residues. CDR3 loop: CASSTWTAETQYF. The CDR3 DNA reads TGTGCTAGCAGCACGTGGACAGCAGAGACCCAGTACTTC.

This sequence joins TRBV7-2 and TRBJ1-1; D is uncertain. V was clipped by 5 bases and J by 0 bases, with 16 bases between them. The CDR3 has 16 amino acids. Germline V CDR1 and CDR2: SGHTA, FQGNSA. CDR3 DNA sequence: TGTGCCAGCAGCCTGGGGTGGGGTGGGATGAACACTGAAGCTTTCTTT. Translated, it gives CASSLGWGGMNTEAFF.

In this sample, this clonotype turned up many times. The chain is built from TRBV12-3 or TRBV12-4 and TRBJ1-1; D not resolved. Trimming took off 3 bases at V and 6 bases at J, with 17 bases between the two ends. The CDR3 has 15 residues. The CDR3 coding sequence is TGTGCCAGCAGTTTTAGGGCAGTAAGAACCCCTGAAGCTTTCTTT. Encoded protein: CASSFRAVRTPEAFF.

This clonotype was seen repeatedly, ten times or more. The V call is TRBV20-1, the J call TRBJ2-2, with 8 positions matching TRBD2. Trimming cost V 0 bases and J 3 bases; bases outside gene matches: 9. The CDR3 sequence is 17 residues long. From germline, CDR1 is DFQATT and CDR2 SNEGSKA (reference sequence). The CDR3 coding sequence is TGCAGTGCTAGAGATCCATTGGCGGGGGGCCACACCGGGGAGCTGTTTTTT. It is translated as CSARDPLAGGHTGELFF.

This clonotype has just a few counts. This chain joins TRBV20-1 and TRBJ2-5; 11 bases line up with TRBD2. Losses at the gene ends were 1 base for V and 5 bases for J; bases not matched to a gene: 6. Looked up from germline, CDR1 is DFQATT and CDR2 is SNEGSKA (reference sequence). The CDR3 has 15 amino acids. The CDR3 region is CSARGLAGYVETQYF. The DNA for the CDR3 is TGCAGTGCTAGAGGACTAGCGGGATATGTGGAGACCCAGTACTTC.

The sample holds many counts of this clonotype. The chain employs TRBV12-3 or TRBV12-4 and TRBJ2-7, with D maybe TRBD2 (6 bases). The CDR3 length is 13 residues. The V end lost 1 base, the J end lost 8 bases, and 12 bases lay between the germline ends. Here the CDR3 DNA reads TGTGCCAGCAGTTTAGGTGAGACTAGGAAGCAGTACTTC. This translates into CASSLGETRKQYF.

This clonotype has only a few counts. The J gene is TRBJ2-7, the V gene TRBV12-3 or TRBV12-4, with 16 bases that match TRBD2. CDR3 length: 18 residues. V was pared by 5 bases and J by 2 bases, with 9 bases of the junction left unmatched. CDR3 region: CASSPPGLAGGTTYEQYF. The CDR3, as DNA: TGTGCCAGCAGTCCCCCGGGACTAGCGGGGGGGACGACCTACGAGCAGTACTTC.

The chain couples TRBV6-5 to TRBJ1-1, with D possibly TRBD1 on 6 matching bases. CDR1 and CDR2 (germline): MNHEY, SVGAGI. Trimming cost V 2 bases and J 5 bases, with 12 bases left between them. This CDR3 has 14 amino acids. This CDR3 reads CASSYEGGRTEAFF. The CDR3 DNA reads as TGTGCCAGCAGTTACGAGGGGGGCCGGACTGAAGCTTTCTTT.

V gene TRBV27 combines with J gene TRBJ2-7, with 7 bases that match TRBD2. The junction had 9 bases not matched to a gene; V was cut back by 6 bases and J by 1 base. From germline, CDR1 is MNHEY and CDR2 SMNVEV (reference sequence). The CDR3 extends over 15 amino acids. For the CDR3, the DNA is TGTGCCAGCAGATCTATGACTAGCAAATCCTACGAGCAGTACTTC. Translated, it gives CASRSMTSKSYEQYF.

The V gene is TRBV20-1, the J gene TRBJ2-3; 7 bases are shared with TRBD2. V was pared by 3 bases and J by 4 bases, with 10 bases of the junction left unmatched. Germline V gene lookup returns CDR1 DFQATT and CDR2 SNEGSKA (reference sequence). The CDR3 length is 15 residues. The CDR3 loop reads CSARKGTTTPDTQYF. CDR3 nucleotide sequence: TGCAGTGCTAGGAAGGGGACTACCACCCCAGATACGCAGTATTTT.

This clonotype has more than one count but fewer than ten. This chain joins TRBV18 and TRBJ2-7; D unclear. Germline values: CDR1 KGHSH, CDR2 LQKENI. The CDR3 has 13 residues. V dropped 2 bases and J dropped 4 bases, with 9 bases sitting between them. The chain's CDR3 is CASSPSPTYEQYF. Here the CDR3 DNA reads TGTGCCAGCTCACCATCACCGACTTACGAGCAGTACTTC.